This T cell receptor beta chain came from a study of blood T cells in healthy people across ages. Unmatched junction bases numbered 13, after V lost 5 bases and J lost 11 bases. Germline loops: CDR1 SGHTA, CDR2 FQGNSA. CDR3 size: 16 residues. Through a sample-barcoded 5' primer and a J-beta primer mix, a second PCR was run for 7 to 11 cycles. TCRdb reanalysed the 5' RACE reads using MiXCR and keeps one entry per CDR3 protein. Altogether roughly 700,000 distinct CDR3 sequences are present, around 49% being singletons, with the ten largest covering roughly 31%. Material: blood. This clonotype was sampled from a woman aged 55-70 years in good health. This chain connects TRBV7-2 to TRBJ2-5; 14 nucleotides align to TRBD2. This chain's CDR3 is CASSRTSGRYYNEQYF. Here the CDR3 DNA reads TGTGCCAGCAGCCGGACTAGCGGGAGGTATTACAATGAGCAGTACTTC.